This is a list of T cell receptor beta chains from one sample in a study of cytomegalovirus exposure and HLA in healthy donors. Here immunoSEQ multiplex PCR was the method, and the copy in TCRdb shows in-frame clones only, minus some. The sample records 120,000 or so clones, around 75% being singletons. The specimen sequenced was PBMCs. The receptors were sampled from a woman in her thirties or forties in good health and CMV-seropositive. Each CDR3 is given with its conserved first and last residue. A D gene is named only where the DNA matches it firmly. Clone size appears in some rows only: once, few, many, or a class for an expanded clone.

TRBD1	-	TRBV30	TRBJ1-5	CPGGGGNQPQHF	TGTCCAGGGGGCGGCGGGAATCAGCCCCAGCATTTT
-	-	TRBV6-5	TRBJ1-6	CASSYSSDGVMSLHF	TGTGCCAGCAGTTACTCGAGCGACGGAGTGATGTCCCTCCACTTT
TRBD2	-	TRBV28	TRBJ2-7	CASSASGRGYEQYF	TGTGCCAGCAGTGCTAGCGGTAGGGGTTACGAGCAGTACTTC
-	-	TRBV27	TRBJ1-1	CASGPIGQGGNTEAFF	TGTGCCAGCGGCCCCATCGGGCAGGGCGGAAACACTGAAGCTTTCTTT
-	-	TRBV19	TRBJ2-7	CASSNWTEAVSYEQYF	TGTGCCAGTAGTAATTGGACAGAGGCGGTCTCCTACGAGCAGTACTTC
TRBD1	-	TRBV4-3	TRBJ1-4	CASSQGGTGRNEKLFF	TGCGCCAGCAGCCAGGGGGGGACAGGGCGTAATGAAAAACTGTTTTTT
-	once	TRBV9	TRBJ2-1	CASSVVGAAGASYNEQFF	TGTGCCAGCAGCGTAGTAGGGGCCGCAGGGGCGTCCTACAATGAGCAGTTCTTC
-	-	TRBV30	TRBJ2-1	CAQKGASEWGEQFF	TGTGCCCAAAAAGGGGCTAGCGAATGGGGTGAGCAGTTCTTC
TRBD2	-	TRBV5-1	TRBJ2-3	CASSLEASGRLGDTQYF	TGCGCCAGCAGCTTGGAGGCTAGCGGGCGACTCGGGGATACGCAGTATTTT
TRBD2	few	TRBV29-1	TRBJ2-1	CSVRPIAGGPLYNEQFF	TGCAGCGTCCGACCGATAGCGGGAGGACCCCTTTACAATGAGCAGTTCTTC
TRBD1	few	TRBV27	TRBJ2-6	CASSLGTGRANVLTF	TGTGCCAGCAGTTTGGGGACAGGGAGGGCCAACGTCCTGACTTTC
-	-	TRBV7-2	TRBJ1-2	CASSRDIDYGYTF	TGTGCCAGCAGCCGGGACATAGATTATGGCTACACCTTC
TRBD1	once	TRBV30	TRBJ1-5	CAWATGNDQPQHF	TGTGCCTGGGCGACAGGGAACGATCAGCCCCAGCATTTT
TRBD1	-	TRBV9	TRBJ2-7	CASSARQGVESYEQYF	TGTGCCAGCAGCGCCAGACAGGGGGTTGAGTCCTACGAGCAGTACTTC
-	-	TRBV7-9	TRBJ1-5	CASSLGQTNQPQHF	TGTGCCAGCAGCTTAGGACAGACTAATCAGCCCCAGCATTTT
TRBD2	-	TRBV7-9	TRBJ2-1	CASSFSGSGDEQFF	TGTGCCAGCAGCTTTAGCGGGTCCGGGGATGAGCAGTTCTTC
TRBD1	few	TRBV25-1	TRBJ2-7	CASSQTGFDEQYF	TGTGCCAGCAGTCAGACAGGGTTCGACGAGCAGTACTTC
TRBD1	once	TRBV2	TRBJ2-2	CASRMRTGESGELFF	TGTGCCAGCAGGATGAGGACAGGGGAATCCGGGGAGCTGTTTTTT
-	-	TRBV27	TRBJ2-2	CASSLWGQNTGELFF	TGTGCCAGCAGTTTGTGGGGGCAGAACACCGGGGAGCTGTTTTTT
TRBD2	-	TRBV10-3	TRBJ2-7	CAISSNPSGSTYEQYF	TGTGCCATCAGTTCAAATCCTAGCGGTAGTACCTACGAGCAGTACTTC
TRBD2	-	TRBV6-5	TRBJ2-7	CASSYSSGSSYEQYF	TGTGCCAGCAGTTACTCCAGCGGGAGCTCCTACGAGCAGTACTTC
-	-	TRBV25-1	TRBJ1-4	CASSLKETGFGEKLFF	TGTGCCAGCAGCCTAAAAGAGACAGGTTTCGGTGAAAAACTGTTTTTT
-	few	TRBV6-5	TRBJ1-2	CASSYLNSDYGYTF	TGTGCCAGCAGTTACTTGAACAGTGACTATGGCTACACCTTC
-	-	TRBV19	TRBJ2-1	CASSIAGWSDSYNEQFF	TGTGCCAGTAGTATAGCGGGGTGGAGCGATTCCTACAATGAGCAGTTCTTC
-	once	TRBV30	TRBJ2-7	CAWSYRGGYGQYF	TGTGCCTGGAGTTACAGGGGGGGATACGGGCAGTACTTC
TRBD1	few	TRBV2	TRBJ1-1	CASSGGQRNTEAFF	TGTGCCAGCAGCGGGGGACAGAGGAACACTGAAGCTTTCTTT
-	-	TRBV5-1	TRBJ2-7	CASSLGQEYYEQYF	TGCGCCAGCAGCTTGGGACAGGAATACTACGAGCAGTACTTC
-	-	TRBV18	TRBJ2-6	CASSPLPGVRGANVLTF	TGTGCCAGCTCACCACTCCCGGGGGTGAGAGGGGCCAACGTCCTGACTTTC
-	-	TRBV7-9	TRBJ1-1	CASSLGGLDTEAFF	TGTGCCAGCAGCTTAGGGGGGCTAGACACTGAAGCTTTCTTT
-	-	TRBV7-2	TRBJ2-3	CASSSFRDTQYF	TGTGCCAGCAGCTCGTTTCGGGATACGCAGTATTTT
TRBD1	-	TRBV30	TRBJ1-5	CAWSHRLTGRPLDSNQPQHF	TGTGCCTGGAGCCATAGATTGACAGGGCGTCCCCTGGATAGCAATCAGCCCCAGCATTTT
TRBD2	-	TRBV7-6	TRBJ2-2	CASSSLAGGVIGELFF	TGTGCCAGCAGCTCCTTAGCGGGGGGGGTCATCGGGGAGCTGTTTTTT
TRBD1	-	TRBV6-5	TRBJ1-4	CASSPDRSGKLFF	TGTGCCAGCAGCCCGGACAGGTCAGGAAAACTGTTTTTT
-	-	TRBV29-1	TRBJ1-1	CSSTARTANTEAFF	TGCAGCTCAACGGCCCGGACAGCGAACACTGAAGCTTTCTTT
-	-	TRBV5-1	TRBJ1-1	CASSLGGLNPEAFF	TGCGCCAGCAGCTTGGGAGGATTGAATCCTGAAGCTTTCTTT
TRBD1	-	TRBV11-3	TRBJ2-1	CASSLDGQGIYNEQFF	TGTGCCAGCAGCTTAGACGGACAGGGTATATACAATGAGCAGTTCTTC
TRBD1	once	TRBV5-6	TRBJ1-1	CASSRQGEDTEAFF	TGTGCCAGCAGCCGACAGGGGGAGGACACTGAAGCTTTCTTT